These 2 T cell receptor beta chains originate from one sample sequenced in a study of T cell responses to AZD1222 COVID-19 vaccine. The data were produced by immunoSEQ multiplex PCR, yet TCRdb's version contains in-frame clones alone and is incomplete. The data show 100,000 to 130,000 clones, 75% to 95% seen once. This sample comprised peripheral blood, obtained 28 days after the second AZD1222 dose. The source is an adult who received the AZD1222 COVID-19 vaccine.

This chain links TRBV27 with TRBJ1-1; TRBD1 matches at 7 bases. Germline V gene lookup returns CDR1 MNHEY and CDR2 SMNVEV (reference sequence). V lost 3 bases, J lost 4 bases, and 5 bases stayed unmatched. The CDR3 runs to 14 residues. The CDR3 loop reads CASSFTGASTEAFF. CDR3 DNA sequence: TGTGCCAGCAGTTTTACAGGGGCGAGCACTGAAGCTTTCTTT.

This chain connects TRBV19 to TRBJ1-5; no reliable D call. With 4 bases removed from V and 2 bases from J, the gap between germline ends came to 12 bases. This CDR3 has 15 residues. CDR1 is LNHDA and CDR2 is SQIVND in the germline V gene (reference sequence). The CDR3, as DNA: TGTGCCAGTAGTACCCCGAACGTGGGCAATCAGCCCCAGCATTTT. It translates to CASSTPNVGNQPQHF.